Following are 32 T cell receptor beta chains from one sample sequenced in a study of memory CD4+ T cells and cytomegalovirus serostatus. Single viable CD3+CD4+CD8-CD45RO+ cells were sorted as the memory CD4+ T cells. Generated by immunoSEQ multiplex PCR, the TCRdb table keeps only in-frame clones and is missing some. The sample includes 50,000 to 60,000 clones, over 70% of them seen just once. The sequenced sample consisted of memory CD4+ T cells from blood. These receptors were collected from an adult in good health and CMV-seropositive.

The chain is built from TRBV7-9 and TRBJ1-3; D gene uncertain. Germline lookup yields CDR1 SEHNR and CDR2 FQNEAQ (reference sequence). The CDR3 contains 12 residues. V shed 2 bases and J shed 8 bases, with 7 bases lying between them. The chain's CDR3 is CASSLKEYTIYF. CDR3 DNA: TGTGCCAGCAGCTTAAAGGAATACACCATATATTTT.

The rearrangement joins TRBV11-2 to TRBJ2-3, with 9 nucleotides matching TRBD2. The CDR3 totals 16 residues. The germline CDR1 and CDR2 sequences are SGHAT and FQNNGV. The trim removed 6 bases at V and 1 base at J, leaving 8 bases unmatched. The CDR3 here is CASSFTIAGGTDTQYF. The CDR3, as DNA: TGTGCCAGCAGTTTTACTATAGCGGGGGGCACAGATACGCAGTATTTT.

This rearrangement joins TRBV27 to TRBJ1-2; 8 bases fit TRBD1. The CDR3 extends over 13 amino acids. After removal of 6 bases from V and 7 bases from J, the junction contained 7 bases not matched to a gene. Germline lookup yields CDR1 MNHEY and CDR2 SMNVEV (reference sequence). CDR3 loop: CASRGQGVFGYTF. In DNA form, the CDR3 reads TGTGCCAGCAGAGGACAGGGTGTATTTGGCTACACCTTC.

CDR3 sequence (DNA): TGTGCCAGCAGCCAATCCCTGACTAGCGGGAGATCCTACAATGAGCAGTTCTTC. Translating gives CASSQSLTSGRSYNEQFF. The gene calls are TRBV5-4 and TRBJ2-1; TRBD2 agrees at 12 bases. V lost 4 bases to trimming and J lost 1 base; unmatched junction nucleotides: 9. This CDR3 has 18 amino acids. Germline V gives CDR1 SGHNT, CDR2 YYREEE (reference sequence).

The chain recombines TRBV5-6 with TRBJ1-6, with TRBD1 matching over 7 bases. With V trimmed by 3 bases and J by 7 bases, 7 bases remained unmatched. The CDR3 is made up of 15 amino acids. Looked up from germline, CDR1 is SGHDT and CDR2 is YYEEEE. The CDR3 loop is CASSSQGRLNSPLHF. The CDR3 bases are TGTGCCAGCAGCTCACAGGGGCGACTCAATTCACCCCTCCACTTT.

As regards this clone: Other DNA sequences in this sample translate to the same CDR3. V is TRBV11-2 and J is TRBJ2-7; 10 nucleotides agree with TRBD1. Germline values: CDR1 SGHAT, CDR2 FQNNGV. The CDR3 runs 14 residues. With 4 bases clipped from V and 3 bases from J, the junction kept 3 bases outside the gene matches. Here the CDR3 reads CASSWGDRGYEQYF. CDR3 bases: TGTGCCAGCAGCTGGGGGGACAGGGGCTACGAGCAGTACTTC.

V and J are TRBV5-1 and TRBJ2-2; 10 nucleotides align to TRBD2. CDR3 length: 14 residues. V lost 4 bases and J lost 5; bases outside the gene matches: 2. Germline lookup yields CDR1 SGHRS and CDR2 YFSETQ. In nucleotides, the CDR3 is TGCGCCAGCAGCAAGACTAGCGGGACCGGGGAGCTGTTTTTT. This translates into CASSKTSGTGELFF.

This chain links TRBV6-1 with TRBJ2-7; D possibly corresponds to TRBD2 (5 bases). Germline V gene lookup returns CDR1 MNHNS and CDR2 SASEGT. CDR3 length: 15 residues. With 2 bases removed from V and 1 base from J, the gap between germline ends came to 12 bases. This chain's CDR3 is CASSERGQISYEQYF. CDR3 DNA sequence: TGTGCCAGCAGTGAACGGGGTCAGATTTCCTACGAGCAGTACTTC.

This clone was seen only once. This chain joins TRBV19 and TRBJ2-2, with D perhaps given as TRBD1 or TRBD2 (5 bases each). This CDR3 region has 14 residues. The V gene's germline CDR1 is LNHDA and CDR2 SQIVND (reference sequence). V lost 6 bases and J 4 bases, leaving 12 bases between the germline ends. CDR3 region: CASRDMRGTGELFF. The CDR3 DNA reads as TGTGCCAGTAGGGATATGAGGGGCACCGGGGAGCTGTTTTTT.

The chain uses TRBV18 and TRBJ2-7, with no clear D. Trimming stripped 5 bases from V and 0 bases from J, with 2 bases between. CDR3 length: 11 amino acids. Per the germline V gene, CDR1 is KGHSH and CDR2 is LQKENI. This CDR3 reads CASSDSYEQYF. The CDR3 bases are TGTGCCAGCTCAGACTCCTACGAGCAGTACTTC.

The gene calls are TRBV29-1 and TRBJ1-2, with D perhaps matching TRBD1 (5 bases). The germline V gene encodes CDR1 SQVTM and CDR2 ANQGSEA. The CDR3 sequence is 13 residues long. V dropped 2 bases and J dropped 2 bases, with 9 bases sitting between them. DNA for the CDR3: TGCAGCGTTGAATCACAGGACAACTATGGCTACACCTTC. Translation: CSVESQDNYGYTF.

This chain joins TRBV2 and TRBJ2-4; D is unresolved. V was trimmed by 7 bases and J by 8 bases, leaving 21 bases between them. Germline lookup yields CDR1 SNHLY and CDR2 FYNNEI. The CDR3 is 15 amino acids. CDR3: CASTKGPRDSDIQYF. The DNA for the CDR3 is TGTGCCAGCACCAAAGGTCCCCGCGACTCGGACATTCAGTACTTC.

This chain joins TRBV29-1 and TRBJ2-5, with TRBD2 matching 11 bases. CDR1 is SQVTM, CDR2 ANQGSEA, per germline. Losses at the gene ends were 6 bases for V and 1 base for J; bases not matched to a gene: 4. This CDR3 has 14 amino acids. As DNA, the CDR3 is TGCAGCGTCCGGACTAGCGGGCTCCAAGAGACCCAGTACTTC. This gives the protein CSVRTSGLQETQYF.

This clone was observed a handful of times. Sequence at one end of the junction differs from germline and may be a read error. J is TRBJ2-1 and V is TRBV4-3; maybe TRBD2 (5 bases). Germline CDR1 and CDR2: LGHNA and YSLEER. The CDR3 has 13 residues. As DNA, the CDR3 is TGCGCCAGCAGCCTAGAGGGCTACAGTGAGCAGTTCTTC. This sequence encodes CASSLEGYSEQFF.

This rearrangement joins TRBV28 to TRBJ2-3; D possibly uses TRBD1 or TRBD2 (6 bases each). CDR3 length: 14 residues. Trimming removed 6 bases at V and 5 bases at J, with 15 bases between. Germline values: CDR1 MDHEN, CDR2 SYDVKM. Written as DNA, the CDR3 is TGTGCCAGCAGGCTGGGGGGCAGGAGAGATACGCAGTATTTT. It yields the protein CASRLGGRRDTQYF.

This sequence joins TRBV7-9 and TRBJ1-5, with 7 bases that match TRBD1. V gave up 3 bases and J gave up 7 bases; unmatched junction bases: 6. The CDR3 consists of 14 residues. Germline lookup yields CDR1 SEHNR and CDR2 FQNEAQ (reference sequence). CDR3 DNA sequence: TGTGCCAGCAGCTTGTATCAGGGGGAGCAGCCCCAGCATTTT. Its protein product is CASSLYQGEQPQHF.

V gene TRBV19 combines with J gene TRBJ2-7, with 8 bases matching TRBD2. This CDR3 comprises 14 residues. From germline, CDR1 is LNHDA and CDR2 SQIVND (reference sequence). J lost 4 bases, V lost 6 bases, and 8 bases had no gene match. The CDR3 here is CASSQAGVIYEQYF. DNA of the CDR3: TGTGCCAGTAGCCAAGCGGGAGTCATATACGAGCAGTACTTC.

V gene TRBV7-3 combines with J gene TRBJ1-3; the D is unclear. V dropped 7 bases and J dropped 0 bases, with 25 bases sitting between them. Germline CDR1 is SGHTA and CDR2 is FQGTGA. CDR3 length: 19 amino acids. The CDR3, as DNA: TGTGCCAGCACCACTCAAAGGACTATTAAACCGAGCTCTGGAAACACCATATATTTT. Protein product: CASTTQRTIKPSSGNTIYF.

This sequence joins TRBV28 and TRBJ2-7; 13 nucleotides line up with TRBD2. With V trimmed by 6 bases and J by 4 bases, 3 bases remained unmatched. The CDR3 has 14 amino acids. Germline lookup yields CDR1 MDHEN and CDR2 SYDVKM. The CDR3 DNA sequence: TGTGCCAGCAGACGGACTAGCGGGAGTTACGAGCAGTACTTC. It yields the protein CASRRTSGSYEQYF.

This chain uses TRBV7-3 with TRBJ2-7; tentative D call: TRBD1 (6 bases). The germline V and J ends were trimmed by 5 bases and 4 bases, with 18 bases remaining between them. The CDR3 loop spans 15 amino acids. Per germline, CDR1 SGHTA and CDR2 FQGTGA. The CDR3: CASSPRQAQTYEQYF. In nucleotides, the CDR3 is TGTGCCAGCAGCCCGAGACAGGCTCAGACATACGAGCAGTACTTC.

V usage is TRBV7-2 and J usage is TRBJ2-2; TRBD1 or TRBD2 may be the D gene (5 bases each). Germline V gene data show CDR1 as SGHTA and CDR2 as FQGNSA. V lost 2 bases, J lost 7 bases, and 26 bases lay in between. This CDR3 spans 19 amino acids. The CDR3 DNA sequence: TGTGCCAGCAGCTTATGGATCAGAGGGCGCCAGGGCCCAGGCGGGGAGCTGTTTTTT. Its translation is CASSLWIRGRQGPGGELFF.

The chain uses TRBV5-1 and TRBJ2-7; TRBD1 agrees at 8 bases. Trimming took 0 bases from V and 5 from J; bases not matched to a gene: 7. Germline V gives CDR1 SGHRS, CDR2 YFSETQ. There are 15 residues in the CDR3. As DNA, the CDR3 is TGCGCCAGCAGCTTGGTAGGACAGGGAGTGGACGAGCAGTACTTC. Translating gives CASSLVGQGVDEQYF.

The chain is built from TRBV19 and TRBJ1-2; 12 nucleotides match TRBD1. J lost 6 bases, V lost 5 bases, and 4 bases had no gene match. From germline, CDR1 is LNHDA and CDR2 SQIVND (reference sequence). The CDR3 sequence is 14 residues long. The CDR3 reads CASSGTGGRDGYTF. The CDR3, as DNA: TGTGCCAGTAGTGGGACAGGGGGCAGAGATGGCTACACCTTC.

The chain combines TRBV29-1 with TRBJ2-3; D gene ambiguous. The V gene lost 4 bases and the J gene lost 2 bases, with 7 bases spanning the gap. CDR1 is SQVTM, CDR2 ANQGSEA, per germline. The CDR3 runs to 12 residues. In DNA, the CDR3 is TGCAGCGTTGGGGCCGCCACAGATACGCAGTATTTT. This encodes CSVGAATDTQYF.

The V and J genes are TRBV4-3 and TRBJ2-3; the D gene is possibly TRBD1 (5 bases). Trimming removed 0 bases at V and 4 bases at J, with 11 bases between. Germline V gives CDR1 LGHNA, CDR2 YSLEER. This CDR3 has 15 residues. The CDR3 DNA follows: TGCGCCAGCAGCCAAGATCAGGGATCGGCAGATACGCAGTATTTT. This encodes CASSQDQGSADTQYF.

The chain joins TRBV5-1 to TRBJ2-1, with 9 nucleotides matching TRBD2. The CDR3 contains 16 residues. Trimming cost V 3 bases and J 3 bases; bases outside gene matches: 7. The germline V gene encodes CDR1 SGHRS and CDR2 YFSETQ. This chain's CDR3 is CASSSTGRGGYNEQFF. CDR3 nucleotides: TGCGCCAGCAGCTCTACTGGGCGGGGGGGCTACAATGAGCAGTTCTTC.

The chain joins TRBV7-3 to TRBJ2-6; D is possibly TRBD2 (7 bases). Germline loops: CDR1 SGHTA, CDR2 FQGTGA. The V and J ends lost 2 bases and 3 bases respectively, with 20 bases between them. The CDR3 loop spans 19 amino acids. The CDR3: CASSLSGGASQVGANVLTF. As DNA, the CDR3 is TGTGCCAGCAGCTTATCGGGGGGCGCATCCCAGGTTGGGGCCAACGTCCTGACTTTC.

J is TRBJ2-7 and V is TRBV6-5; D not certain. The V end was cut by 5 bases, the J end by 5 bases, with 7 bases between. Germline CDR1 is MNHEY and CDR2 is SVGAGI. The CDR3 runs to 11 residues. CDR3 bases: TGTGCCAGCAGTAGTACCCACGAGCAGTACTTC. It specifies CASSSTHEQYF.

The CDR3 nucleotides read TGTGCCAGCAGATCCCCCCGACAGGGAAGCAATCAGCCCCAGCATTTT. It encodes CASRSPRQGSNQPQHF. The gene calls are TRBV6-6 and TRBJ1-5; 7 nucleotides match TRBD1. Germline CDR1 MNHNY, CDR2 SVGAGI (reference sequence). The CDR3 is 16 amino acids. V lost 6 bases to trimming and J lost 1 base; unmatched junction nucleotides: 9.

The chain employs TRBV7-2 and TRBJ2-1; no reliable D call. The CDR3 has 11 residues. Germline values: CDR1 SGHTA, CDR2 FQGNSA. V lost 5 bases, J lost 7 bases, and 6 bases lay in between. CDR3 sequence: CASSNGNEQFF. The CDR3 DNA reads as TGTGCCAGCAGCAACGGGAATGAGCAGTTCTTC. Looking up the rest from reference TRBV7-2 and TRBJ2-1 gives the full variable domain: GAGVSQSPSNKVTEKGKDVELRCDPISGHTALYWYRQSLGQGLEFLIYFQGNSAPDKSGLPSDRFSAERTGGSVSTLTIQRTQQEDSAVYLCASSNGNEQFFGPGTRLTVL.

The chain combines TRBV4-2 with TRBJ2-1; 11 bases line up with TRBD2. The CDR3 runs 19 residues. V was pared by 3 bases and J by 5 bases, with 15 bases of the junction left unmatched. Germline lookup yields CDR1 LGHNA and CDR2 YNFKEQ. The CDR3 bases are TGTGCCAGCAGCCACACCCACGTTCCTAGCGGGGGGAGGAACAATGAGCAGTTCTTC. Amino acid sequence: CASSHTHVPSGGRNNEQFF.

The chain is built from TRBV7-2 and TRBJ2-7; 8 nucleotides agree with TRBD1. The V gene end was trimmed by 4 bases and the J gene end by 6 bases; junction bases not matched to a gene: 5. Germline values: CDR1 SGHTA, CDR2 FQGNSA. The CDR3 has 13 amino acids. CDR3: CASSSDRVSEQYF. In DNA form, the CDR3 reads TGTGCCAGCAGCTCGGACAGGGTAAGCGAGCAGTACTTC.